Presented here are 2 T cell receptor beta chains from one specimen sequenced in a study of blood T cells in healthy people across ages. The second PCR ran roughly 6 to 11 cycles with a sample-barcoded 5' primer and J-beta primers. TCRdb ran MiXCR on the 5' RACE reads and lists one entry per CDR3 protein. The sample contains about 1.4 million distinct CDR3 sequences, approximately 59% of which appear only once. Sequences were obtained from blood. The source of these receptors is a man aged 18 to 35 in good health.

The table lists this clonotype with a count of one. The junction and the germline gene differ at one end; a read error may be behind it. The chain joins TRBV4-1 to TRBJ2-6; D could derive from TRBD1 or TRBD2 (5 bases each). The CDR3 sequence is 15 residues long. The germline CDR1 and CDR2 sequences are MGHRA and YSYEKL. Here the CDR3 reads CASSQAGSGVNVLTF. The CDR3 nucleotides read TGCGCCAGCAGCCAAGCAGGGTCCGGGGTCAACGTCCTGACTTTC.

V usage is TRBV7-2 and J usage is TRBJ2-3, with 9 bases that match TRBD1. Trimming at V came to 7 bases and at J to 4 bases, leaving 9 bases not matched to a gene. Per the germline V gene, CDR1 is SGHTA and CDR2 is FQGNSA. CDR3 size: 15 residues. For the CDR3, the DNA is TGTGCCAGCAACTCTGTAGGGACAGGGTCAGATACGCAGTATTTT. Protein product: CASNSVGTGSDTQYF.